One sample yielded the 28 T cell receptor beta chains listed below, sequenced in a study of cytomegalovirus exposure and HLA in healthy donors. The study ran its PCR with 60 Vbeta and 13 Jbeta primers. The method was immunoSEQ multiplex PCR; TCRdb's version includes in-frame clones alone and lacks a portion of them. The table shows about 160,000 clones, with approximately 83% occurring only once. Sequencing was done on a sample of PBMCs. Receptor source: a woman between 18 and 29 years old in good health and CMV-seronegative.

This chain joins TRBV6-5 and TRBJ2-4; a weak D match, TRBD2 (5 bases). The V end lost 7 bases, the J end lost 3 bases, and 13 bases lay between the germline ends. The CDR3 is made up of 14 amino acids. CDR1 and CDR2 (germline): MNHEY, SVGAGI. The CDR3 reads CASTSGLDKNIQYF. For the CDR3, the DNA is TGTGCCAGCACCTCAGGACTGGACAAAAACATTCAGTACTTC.

This rearrangement joins TRBV19 to TRBJ2-4; TRBD1 matches 9 bases. In germline, CDR1 is LNHDA, CDR2 SQIVND (reference sequence). Unmatched junction bases numbered 5, after V lost 3 bases and J lost 5 bases. The CDR3 is 15 residues long. The CDR3 DNA follows: TGTGCCAGTAGTATTTGGGGGACAGGGCAAAACATTCAGTACTTC. Residues: CASSIWGTGQNIQYF.

This chain links TRBV28 with TRBJ2-3; D gene uncertain. This CDR3 region has 14 residues. The germline gives CDR1 MDHEN, CDR2 SYDVKM. Trimming left V 6 bases short and J 0 bases short, with 10 bases between. CDR3 region: CASSFRTSTDTQYF. The CDR3 DNA reads as TGTGCCAGCAGCTTCCGAACTAGCACAGATACGCAGTATTTT.

The chain employs TRBV7-8 and TRBJ1-5; 7 bases fit TRBD1. The germline CDR1 and CDR2 sequences are SGHVS and FQNEAQ. V was pared by 4 bases and J by 0 bases, with 3 bases of the junction left unmatched. The CDR3 has 15 amino acids. Here the CDR3 reads CASSSGGSSNQPQHF. The CDR3 nucleotides are TGTGCCAGCAGCTCAGGGGGGAGTAGCAATCAGCCCCAGCATTTT.

The sample holds one count of this clone. V is TRBV4-2 and J is TRBJ2-5; the D gene is possibly TRBD1 (5 bases). This CDR3 is 15 amino acids long. Trimming removed 0 bases at V and 2 bases at J, with 10 bases between. Germline lookup yields CDR1 LGHNA and CDR2 YNFKEQ. CDR3 loop: CASSQEGRGQETQYF. CDR3 DNA: TGTGCCAGCAGCCAAGAGGGAAGGGGTCAAGAGACCCAGTACTTC.

This clone is termed medium-sized. This sequence joins TRBV4-1 and TRBJ1-1; D might be TRBD1 (6 bases). In germline, CDR1 is MGHRA, CDR2 YSYEKL. The CDR3 spans 14 residues. V was trimmed by 0 bases and J by 11 bases, leaving 16 bases between them. The chain's CDR3 is CASSQDSGGQGAFF. The CDR3 DNA sequence: TGCGCCAGCAGCCAAGACAGCGGTGGGCAGGGGGCTTTCTTT.

V and J are TRBV4-1 and TRBJ1-3; no reliable D call. The CDR3 sequence is 17 residues long. Trimming stripped 1 base from V and 0 bases from J, with 13 bases between. The germline V gene encodes CDR1 MGHRA and CDR2 YSYEKL. Written as DNA, the CDR3 is TGCGCCAGCAGCCAAGTCCGTGCCGGGGACTCTGGAAACACCATATATTTT. Translating gives CASSQVRAGDSGNTIYF.

This chain uses TRBV29-1 with TRBJ1-2; unclear D gene. V lost 3 bases and J lost 7, with 9 bases in between. Germline V CDR1 and CDR2: SQVTM, ANQGSEA. The CDR3 spans 11 residues. The CDR3 loop is CSVELGSGYTF. The CDR3 nucleotides are TGCAGCGTTGAGCTTGGTAGTGGCTACACCTTC.

The V gene is TRBV11-2, the J gene TRBJ1-4, with 8 bases matching TRBD1. This CDR3 spans 15 amino acids. The junction had 12 bases not matched to a gene; V was cut back by 5 bases and J by 10 bases. CDR1 is SGHAT, CDR2 FQNNGV, per germline. CDR3 coding DNA: TGTGCCAGCAGCGTGGACAGGGCGAGTCCTGGAAAACTGTTTTTT. Translated: CASSVDRASPGKLFF. The complete variable domain, with remaining parts taken from reference TRBV11-2 and TRBJ1-4, reads EAGVAQSPRYKIIEKRQSVAFWCNPISGHATLYWYQQILGQGPKLLIQFQNNGVVDDSQLPKDRFSAERLKGVDSTLKIQPAKLEDSAVYLCASSVDRASPGKLFFGSGTQLSVL.

The rearrangement links TRBV7-7 to TRBJ2-1, with D perhaps TRBD1 (6 bases). The CDR3 runs to 15 residues. The V gene lost 2 bases and the J gene lost 4 bases, with 12 bases spanning the gap. Per germline, CDR1 SSHAT and CDR2 FNYEAQ (reference sequence). The CDR3 spells CASSLIQGNYNEQFF. The DNA for the CDR3 is TGTGCCAGCAGCTTAATTCAGGGGAATTACAATGAGCAGTTCTTC.

J is TRBJ1-1 and V is TRBV27; D gene uncertain. Germline CDR1 reads MNHEY; CDR2 reads SMNVEV (reference sequence). This CDR3 is built from 13 residues. V was pared by 3 bases and J by 2 bases, with 7 bases between. The CDR3 region has the DNA TGTGCCAGCAGTTTTGAGGGTAACACTGAAGCTTTCTTT. Translating gives CASSFEGNTEAFF.

The chain combines TRBV5-1 with TRBJ2-2; D gene unclear. The CDR3 consists of 16 residues. Trimming left V 0 bases short and J 2 bases short, with 11 bases between. Looked up from germline, CDR1 is SGHRS and CDR2 is YFSETQ. CDR3 sequence (DNA): TGCGCCAGCAGCTTGGGTTTGGCGGATAACACCGGGGAGCTGTTTTTT. This sequence encodes CASSLGLADNTGELFF.

The gene calls are TRBV4-1 and TRBJ1-5; no definite D call. The germline V and J ends were trimmed by 4 bases and 6 bases, with 13 bases remaining between them. Germline loops: CDR1 MGHRA, CDR2 YSYEKL. The CDR3 has 14 residues. The CDR3 bases are TGCGCCAGCAGCCCTGGTCCCGCGGGTCAGCCCCAGCATTTT. Translated: CASSPGPAGQPQHF.

This chain uses TRBV6-5 with TRBJ1-1, with 7 bases matching TRBD1. The V and J ends lost 4 bases and 14 bases, in that order; junction bases with no gene match: 13. This CDR3 is built from 13 residues. Germline assignment: CDR1 MNHEY and CDR2 SVGAGI. DNA of the CDR3: TGTGCCAGCAGTTCAGACAGGGTTTCACGGCCCTTCTTT. It specifies CASSSDRVSRPFF.

The V gene is TRBV6-5, the J gene TRBJ2-7; 7 bases are a match to TRBD1. The CDR3 is made up of 12 amino acids. Trimming at V came to 5 bases and at J to 7 bases, leaving 5 bases not matched to a gene. Germline V gene sequence: CDR1 MNHEY, CDR2 SVGAGI. This CDR3 is CASSDRAGEQYF. CDR3 bases: TGTGCCAGCAGTGACAGGGCTGGAGAGCAGTACTTC.

The J gene is TRBJ1-1, the V gene TRBV5-1; a weak D match, TRBD1 (6 bases). V was cut by 2 bases and J by 1 base, with 15 bases left in between. The CDR3 covers 16 residues. CDR1 SGHRS and CDR2 YFSETQ come from the germline V gene. The CDR3 region is CASSFGGRQANTEAFF. Here the CDR3 DNA reads TGCGCCAGCAGCTTCGGAGGAAGACAGGCGAACACTGAAGCTTTCTTT.

The chain combines TRBV18 with TRBJ2-7, with TRBD1 identical over 10 bases. The germline CDR1 and CDR2 sequences are KGHSH and LQKENI. The V and J ends lost 6 bases and 3 bases, in that order; junction bases with no gene match: 5. This CDR3 has 14 residues. The CDR3: CASSRTGGGYEQYF. CDR3 sequence (DNA): TGTGCCAGCTCTCGGACAGGGGGGGGCTACGAGCAGTACTTC.

The rearrangement links TRBV7-9 to TRBJ2-1; D is possibly TRBD2 (5 bases). V was cut by 3 bases and J by 3 bases, with 6 bases left in between. Germline V gene lookup returns CDR1 SEHNR and CDR2 FQNEAQ (reference sequence). The CDR3 spans 13 residues. CDR3: CASSFGDYNEQFF. CDR3 DNA sequence: TGTGCCAGCAGCTTCGGGGACTACAATGAGCAGTTCTTC. Based on the CDR3 plus reference TRBV7-9 and TRBJ2-1, the full variable domain is DTGVSQNPRHKITKRGQNVTFRCDPISEHNRLYWYRQTLGQGPEFLTYFQNEAQLEKSRLLSDRFSAERPKGSFSTLEIQRTEQGDSAMYLCASSFGDYNEQFFGPGTRLTVL.

This chain joins TRBV7-9 and TRBJ2-7; 9 bases are a match to TRBD1. Germline V CDR1 and CDR2: SEHNR, FQNEAQ (reference sequence). This CDR3 is built from 13 residues. Losses at the gene ends were 5 bases for V and 7 bases for J; bases not matched to a gene: 6. The CDR3 loop is CASSRDRGGEQYF. CDR3 sequence (DNA): TGTGCCAGCAGCCGCGACAGGGGGGGAGAGCAGTACTTC.

V and J are TRBV7-2 and TRBJ2-3; 8 bases match TRBD1. J was trimmed by 2 bases and V by 3 bases; bases with no gene match: 1. Germline V gene sequence: CDR1 SGHTA, CDR2 FQGNSA. This CDR3 is built from 14 residues. The CDR3 coding sequence is TGTGCCAGCAGCTTGGACAGGGTCACAGATACGCAGTATTTT. Its protein product is CASSLDRVTDTQYF.

The chain uses TRBV5-8 and TRBJ1-2; no definite D call. This CDR3 is 13 amino acids long. Germline assignment: CDR1 SGHTS and CDR2 YDEGEE. The V gene lost 5 bases and the J gene lost 4 bases, with 12 bases spanning the gap. The CDR3 DNA is TGTGCCAGCAGACCAAAACCGGGCTATGGCTACACCTTC. Its protein product is CASRPKPGYGYTF.

This clone has just a few counts. An end of the junction does not agree with germline; a read error may underlie this. The rearrangement joins TRBV10-3 to TRBJ2-2, with D perhaps matching TRBD2 (5 bases). Germline V gene lookup returns CDR1 ENHRY and CDR2 SYGVKD. The CDR3 spans 11 residues. As DNA, the CDR3 is TGTGCCATCAGTCGACCTCGGGGAGCTGTTTTT. Translated, it gives CAISRPRGAVF.

The chain joins TRBV21-1 to TRBJ2-6; whether TRBD1, the table's D call, matches the DNA was not checked. TRBV21-1 is a documented pseudogene. The CDR3 has 19 residues. DNA for the CDR3: TGTGCCAGCAGCAAAGGGCCCCGGGACAGGGGGGCTGGGGCCAACGTCCTGACTTTC. This gives the protein CASSKGPRDRGAGANVLTF.

The chain recombines TRBV28 with TRBJ1-2, with 7 bases that match TRBD1. The CDR3 totals 14 residues. Trimming cost V 10 bases and J 4 bases; bases outside gene matches: 12. Per the germline V gene, CDR1 is MDHEN and CDR2 is SYDVKM. The CDR3 region has the DNA TGTGCCACCCTTGCTCCGGGACAGCTCTATGGCTACACCTTC. Residues: CATLAPGQLYGYTF.

This clone was recorded a few times. This rearrangement joins TRBV9 to TRBJ1-3; D not certain. V lost 0 bases and J lost 0, with 7 bases in between. The length of the CDR3 is 15 residues. Looked up from germline, CDR1 is SGDLS and CDR2 is YYNGEE. This CDR3 reads CASSVDSSSGNTIYF. CDR3 coding DNA: TGTGCCAGCAGCGTAGACAGTTCCTCTGGAAACACCATATATTTT.

CDR3 sequence reads: CASSLYGDRASYEQYF. CDR3 nucleotides: TGTGCCAGCAGCTTGTACGGGGACAGGGCCTCCTACGAGCAGTACTTC. The chain joins TRBV5-6 to TRBJ2-7; TRBD1 aligns across 9 bases. CDR3 size: 16 residues. Germline V gene data show CDR1 as SGHDT and CDR2 as YYEEEE. V was clipped by 1 base and J by 0 bases; unmatched bases: 5.

The chain has TRBV5-1 and TRBJ2-1; 9 nucleotides line up with TRBD2. The germline CDR1 and CDR2 sequences are SGHRS and YFSETQ. There are 16 residues in the CDR3. Trimming at V came to 0 bases and at J to 4 bases, leaving 5 bases not matched to a gene. CDR3 residues: CASSLAPAGGYNEQFF. The CDR3 bases are TGCGCCAGCAGCTTGGCCCCCGCGGGGGGGTACAATGAGCAGTTCTTC.

V gene TRBV6-5 combines with J gene TRBJ2-1, with a tentative D call TRBD1 (6 bases). This CDR3 comprises 14 residues. Looked up from germline, CDR1 is MNHEY and CDR2 is SVGAGI. Trimming stripped 2 bases from V and 4 bases from J, with 9 bases between. In DNA, the CDR3 is TGTGCCAGCAGTTACGGGACATCTTACAATGAGCAGTTCTTC. Protein: CASSYGTSYNEQFF.